The clone carrying this T cell receptor beta chain came up many times. Its antigen is as yet unknown. These data come from a study of blood T cells in healthy people across ages. Study findings and constraints: Long-lived and aged donors differed, with more naive CD4+ cells and higher diversity in the long-lived.

Every donor provided 7.5 to 10 milliliters of peripheral blood. Germline V gives CDR1 DFQATT, CDR2 SNEGSKA (reference sequence). The germline V and J ends were trimmed by 1 base and 1 base, with 14 bases remaining between them. The CDR3 length is 15 residues. The second PCR ran roughly 7 to 11 cycles with a sample-barcoded 5' primer and J-beta primers. TCRdb re-called the 5' RACE reads through MiXCR, storing one row per CDR3 protein. The sample includes hundreds of thousands of distinct CDR3 sequences, 53% seen only once; the top ten take 40% to 50%. The origin of this receptor is a man at least 80 years old in good health. The sample taken for sequencing was blood. The chain joins TRBV20-1 to TRBJ2-7; D remains ambiguous. CDR3 DNA sequence: TGCAGTGCTAGAGCTGAGAAAGGCGTGTCCTACGAGCAGTACTTC. As protein: CSARAEKGVSYEQYF.